This T cell receptor beta chain is from a study of blood T cell repertoires in COVID-19. Germline V gene data show CDR1 as SNHLY and CDR2 as FYNNEI. The CDR3 consists of 14 residues. Trimming removed 7 bases from V and 11 bases from J; junction bases left unmatched: 17. The protocol was immunoSEQ multiplex PCR, while the TCRdb copy is restricted to in-frame clones and leaves out a portion. Counted here are 350,000 to 550,000 clones, around 91% occurring once; the ten biggest clones make up 0.9% to 1.2%. Assignment of participants to cohorts was predicated upon participant-reported clinical history. The sequenced material came from PBMCs or T cells enriched from blood (not recorded which). The receptor was isolated from a man aged 25-40 years who had recovered from COVID-19. V is TRBV2 and J is TRBJ2-7, with 7 nucleotides matching TRBD2. The CDR3 loop reads CASKASGQLWREYF. CDR3 sequence (DNA): TGTGCCAGCAAGGCTAGCGGTCAACTATGGCGGGAGTACTTC. The complete variable domain, with remaining parts taken from reference TRBV2 and TRBJ2-7, reads EPEVTQTPSHQVTQMGQEVILRCVPISNHLYFYWYRQILGQKVEFLVSFYNNEISEKSEIFDDQFSVERPDGSNFTLKIRSTKLEDSAMYFCASKASGQLWREYFGPGTRLTVT.